This is a list of T cell receptor beta chains from one sample in a study of PD-1 blockade in classical Hodgkin lymphoma. Profiling relied on immunoSEQ multiplex PCR, and the TCRdb table lists in-frame clones only, not all of them. The table has tens of thousands of clones, about 90% seen once. The specimen comprised peripheral blood mononuclear cells (PBMCs), sampled before the fourth cycle of nivolumab. The source of these receptors is a human donor with classical Hodgkin lymphoma. CDR3s include the opening cysteine and the closing phenylalanine or tryptophan. The D gene is left open where the match is weak. A clone size is listed for some rows: how often the clone was seen (once, few, many), or a class if it is expanded.

-,TRBV6-5,-,TRBJ1-1,TGTGCCAGCAGTTACTCTCACCCAGGGGACACTGAAGCTTTCTTT,CASSYSHPGDTEAFF
-,TRBV5-1,-,TRBJ1-5,TGCGCCAGCAGCGAAGGTGGTGGGGCAAAGCCCCAGCATTTT,CASSEGGGAKPQHF
-,TRBV19,-,TRBJ2-3,TGTGCCAGCCAAACTGGGGATACGCAGTATTTT,CASQTGDTQYF
few,TRBV27,-,TRBJ2-3,TGTGCCAGCAGTTTATACGGCCCGGGAAGTAGCACAGATACGCAGTATTTT,CASSLYGPGSSTDTQYF
-,TRBV15,-,TRBJ2-7,TGTGCCACCAGCAGAGATCTTGTGACAGACTACGAGCAGTACTTC,CATSRDLVTDYEQYF
-,TRBV10-2,-,TRBJ2-4,TGCGCCAGCAGTGTAAGGGGATCGGAAAACATTCAGTACTTC,CASSVRGSENIQYF
few,TRBV28,-,TRBJ2-1,TGTGCCTCAACGGGAGCGGAGTACAATGAGCAGTTCTTC,CASTGAEYNEQFF
-,TRBV28,TRBD1,TRBJ2-2,TGTGCCAGCGCGGGGACAGGGGTGACCGGGGAGCTGTTTTTT,CASAGTGVTGELFF
-,TRBV10-1,TRBD2,TRBJ2-1,TGCGCCTCCGGGGTAACTAGCGGGGGTTACAATGAGCAGTTCTTC,CASGVTSGGYNEQFF
-,TRBV11-3,TRBD1,TRBJ1-2,TGTGCCAGCAGTCGTGACAGGGAAGGTGGCTACACCTTC,CASSRDREGGYTF
medium-sized,TRBV12-5,-,TRBJ2-7,TGTGCTAGTGGGAAAGCGGACACCTCCTACGAGCAGTACTTC,CASGKADTSYEQYF
-,TRBV19,TRBD2,TRBJ2-7,TGTGCCAGTAGTATGGGACTAGGAAACTACGAGCAGTACTTC,CASSMGLGNYEQYF
-,TRBV7-2,TRBD2,TRBJ2-3,TGTGCCAGCAGCTTTGGACTAGCGGGGCGCACAGATACGCAGTATTTT,CASSFGLAGRTDTQYF
-,TRBV5-1,TRBD1,TRBJ1-3,TGCGCCAGCAGCAGCTCGGGACAGGGAAACACCATATATTTT,CASSSSGQGNTIYF
-,TRBV19,-,TRBJ2-1,TGTGCCAGTAGTAGTAATGAGCAGTTCTTC,CASSSNEQFF
-,TRBV27,-,TRBJ2-7,TGTGCCAGCAGTTTTACGGGGAGCTCCTACGAGCAGTACTTC,CASSFTGSSYEQYF
-,TRBV10-3,-,TRBJ2-1,TGTGCCATCAGTGAGTCGGGGACTCTCAATGAGCAGTTCTTC,CAISESGTLNEQFF
-,TRBV7-3,TRBD2,TRBJ2-5,TGTGCCAGCAGCTTAGTCCTTGGCGGGAGTCCCCAGTACTTC,CASSLVLGGSPQYF
-,TRBV25-1,TRBD1,TRBJ2-1,TGTGCCAGCAGTGAATTGGGGGCAGGGGGCTCCAATGAGCAGTTCTTC,CASSELGAGGSNEQFF
once,TRBV5-5,-,TRBJ2-7,TGTGCCAGCAGCTTGGGAGGGTACGGCGAGCAGTACTTC,CASSLGGYGEQYF
-,TRBV18,-,TRBJ2-2,TGTGCCAGCTCACCATGGAGTCAGGGAGTCACCGGGGAGCTGTTTTTT,CASSPWSQGVTGELFF
-,TRBV5-1,-,TRBJ2-7,TGCGCCAGCAGCGAGGAGATCTTTAAAGCCTACGAGCAGTACTTC,CASSEEIFKAYEQYF
-,TRBV4-1,TRBD1,TRBJ2-5,TGCGCCAGCAGCCAGGGACAGGTGGTGGAGACCCAGTACTTC,CASSQGQVVETQYF
-,TRBV5-6,-,TRBJ2-6,TGTGCCAGCAGCTTGGGCCCTACCCCTTTCAGCTCTGGGGCCAACGTCCTGACTTTC,CASSLGPTPFSSGANVLTF
-,TRBV6-5,-,TRBJ2-3,TGTGCCAGCAGTTACTCAGGCAGGGAGTCCGATACGCAGTATTTT,CASSYSGRESDTQYF
-,TRBV11-2,TRBD1,TRBJ2-7,TGTGCCAGCAGGGGGACAGGGTCCTACGAGCAGTACTTC,CASRGTGSYEQYF
-,TRBV15,-,TRBJ2-1,TGTGCCACCGCCGAGGGCCAGGGGCGGTTCGATGAGCAGTTCTTC,CATAEGQGRFDEQFF
-,TRBV6-6,-,TRBJ2-5,TGTGCCAGCAGTTACTCCGCACTAGGGCGAGAGACCCAGTACTTC,CASSYSALGRETQYF
-,TRBV9,TRBD1,TRBJ2-7,TGTGCCAGCAGCCGACAGGGATACTACGAGCAGTACTTC,CASSRQGYYEQYF
few,TRBV19,-,TRBJ2-1,TGTGCCAGTAATCCAGGCGTCTACAATGAGCAGTTCTTC,CASNPGVYNEQFF
once,TRBV4-2,TRBD2,TRBJ2-5,TGTGCCAGCACCTTAGCGGGAGAAAAGACCCAGTACTTC,CASTLAGEKTQYF
-,TRBV28,-,TRBJ2-7,TGTGCCAGCAGTCTCTGGACACGGCTAAGCTACGAGCAGTACTTC,CASSLWTRLSYEQYF
-,TRBV9,-,TRBJ1-1,TGTGCCAGCAGCGCTGAGGCAGGGATTAACACTGAAGCTTTCTTT,CASSAEAGINTEAFF
-,TRBV11-2,-,TRBJ1-1,TGTGCCAGCAGTCGGGTTCGGGACACTGAAGCTTTCTTT,CASSRVRDTEAFF
-,TRBV5-4,-,TRBJ2-3,TGTGCCAGCAGACGCGTCGGGGGAGGGGGAGATACGCAGTATTTT,CASRRVGGGGDTQYF
few,TRBV4-1,-,TRBJ1-5,TGCGCCAGCAGCCCTCGCGGTGATCAGCCCCAGCATTTT,CASSPRGDQPQHF
-,TRBV14,-,TRBJ1-2,TGTGCCAGCAGCCAAGAAGTGACAGCTAACTATGGCTACACCTTC,CASSQEVTANYGYTF
-,TRBV7-6,-,TRBJ2-5,TGTGCCAGCAGCTTGGTCGTAGCAATCCAAGAGACCCAGTACTTC,CASSLVVAIQETQYF
-,TRBV6-1,-,TRBJ2-1,TGTGCCAGCAGTGAGGTCGCCATTCGGGGACCCAATGAGCAGTTCTTC,CASSEVAIRGPNEQFF
-,TRBV6-1,-,TRBJ1-1,TGTGCCAGCAGTAACTCCCTCCCGGACACTGAAGCTTTCTTT,CASSNSLPDTEAFF
-,TRBV25-1,-,TRBJ2-6,TGTGCCAGCAGTGAATACGGACATGACTCTGGGGCCAACGTCCTGACTTTC,CASSEYGHDSGANVLTF
-,TRBV19,TRBD1,TRBJ2-7,TGTGCCAGTAGTATAGATCCGAAGACAGGGGGATACGAGCAGTACTTC,CASSIDPKTGGYEQYF